This is a list of T cell receptor beta chains from one sample in a study of blood T cells in healthy people across ages. In TCRdb, the 5' RACE reads were re-called with MiXCR into one record per CDR3 protein. This sample carries 1.5 million to 2 million distinct CDR3 sequences, over 25% of them seen once, and the ten largest clones take 7.7%. Input material: blood. These receptor sequences come from a woman younger than 45 in good health. The conserved cysteine and the conserved F or W are not part of the CDR3 here. Fields, in order: V gene, J gene, D gene, CDR3 protein. The D gene is left open where the match is weak.

V: TRBV5-5
J: TRBJ1-2
D: NA
CDR3: ASSLAEGMGYGYT

V: TRBV5-1
J: TRBJ2-2
D: TRBD2
CDR3: ASSTGLAGGPSTGELF

V: TRBV9
J: TRBJ2-1
D: TRBD2
CDR3: ASSETSGVTNEQF

V: TRBV7-2
J: TRBJ1-4
D: TRBD1
CDR3: ASSEGQGGEKLF

V: TRBV7-2
J: TRBJ2-4
D: NA
CDR3: ASSLEEAGRAKNIQY

V: TRBV6-5
J: TRBJ1-2
D: TRBD1
CDR3: ASSYSGQGSNGYT

V: TRBV11-2
J: TRBJ2-2
D: NA
CDR3: ASSLVRAGLTGELF

V: TRBV12-3/TRBV12-4
J: TRBJ2-1
D: TRBD2
CDR3: ASSQGLAGVIRQF

V: TRBV7-2
J: TRBJ1-4
D: TRBD1
CDR3: ASSLVRTGDEKLF

V: TRBV20-1
J: TRBJ2-2
D: NA
CDR3: SAGADTNTGELF

V: TRBV15
J: TRBJ2-3
D: NA
CDR3: ATSDQIGGGDTQY

V: TRBV28
J: TRBJ2-1
D: NA
CDR3: ASSLWVGQNNEQF

V: TRBV6-4
J: TRBJ1-5
D: NA
CDR3: ASGDSWAQQGQPQH

V: TRBV7-2
J: TRBJ1-4
D: TRBD1
CDR3: ASSWYTGATNEKLF

V: TRBV29-1
J: TRBJ1-2
D: TRBD1
CDR3: SVEGDRAPYGYT

V: TRBV20-1
J: TRBJ1-3
D: TRBD1
CDR3: SPRRDSSGNTIY

V: TRBV7-6
J: TRBJ2-3
D: TRBD2
CDR3: ASSSGSGLRTDTQY

V: TRBV2
J: TRBJ2-4
D: TRBD1
CDR3: ASSRHRGNNEQY

V: TRBV5-1
J: TRBJ2-1
D: TRBD1
CDR3: ASSDDRGLSSSYNEQF

V: TRBV4-3
J: TRBJ2-1
D: TRBD1
CDR3: ASSQVGQGAHEQF

V: TRBV14
J: TRBJ2-2
D: NA
CDR3: ASSPLRGTGELF

V: TRBV20-1
J: TRBJ1-2
D: NA
CDR3: SASSRGGRNYGYT

V: TRBV9
J: TRBJ2-5
D: NA
CDR3: ASSVGATQETQY

V: TRBV12-3/TRBV12-4
J: TRBJ1-5
D: NA
CDR3: ASSLRFGSGAGCQPQH

V: TRBV20-1
J: TRBJ1-4
D: NA
CDR3: SASQAETNEKLF

V: TRBV6-4
J: TRBJ2-3
D: TRBD2
CDR3: ASSEEMGLAADTQY

V: TRBV6-2/TRBV6-3
J: TRBJ1-5
D: NA
CDR3: ASSWSADRTFFGNQPQH

V: TRBV2
J: TRBJ2-5
D: TRBD2
CDR3: ASSVFPSGRAGETQY

V: TRBV6-1
J: TRBJ2-5
D: NA
CDR3: ASSENWRETQY

V: TRBV27
J: TRBJ2-7
D: NA
CDR3: ASSLKDSYEQY

V: TRBV3-1
J: TRBJ2-1
D: TRBD2
CDR3: ASSQRGDLYNEQF

V: TRBV20-1
J: TRBJ1-4
D: NA
CDR3: SARERARSNEKLF

V: TRBV15
J: TRBJ2-7
D: NA
CDR3: ATRPDLGGYEQY

V: TRBV7-9
J: TRBJ1-4
D: TRBD1
CDR3: ASSPIQGATNEKLF

V: TRBV12-3/TRBV12-4
J: TRBJ2-3
D: TRBD2
CDR3: ASSLGLAGMGSTDTQY

V: TRBV5-1
J: TRBJ2-3
D: TRBD2
CDR3: ASSLAGGGNTDTQY

V: TRBV5-1
J: TRBJ2-7
D: NA
CDR3: ASSIRGGEYEQY

V: TRBV7-2
J: TRBJ2-1
D: NA
CDR3: ASSLGAYRVSYNEQF

V: TRBV20-1
J: TRBJ2-3
D: TRBD2
CDR3: SAGTSGVTDTQY

V: TRBV9
J: TRBJ2-1
D: NA
CDR3: ASSSRAESSYNEQF

V: TRBV28
J: TRBJ2-7
D: NA
CDR3: ASRTGGGTDYEQY

V: TRBV5-1
J: TRBJ2-5
D: TRBD2
CDR3: ASHRGVQETQY

V: TRBV29-1
J: TRBJ2-7
D: TRBD1
CDR3: SVSSGTEANEQY

V: TRBV7-9
J: TRBJ2-5
D: TRBD1
CDR3: ASSLAVDRKETQY